A selection of T cell receptor beta chains follows, all from one sample in a study of T cells in Graves' hyperthyroidism and ophthalmopathy. TCRdb re-derived calls from the multiplex PCR reads in MiXCR, one entry per CDR3 protein. The data contain about 350,000 distinct CDR3 sequences, 15% to 20% of them seen just once; the ten biggest clones take up 3.7%. Sample: blood. These receptors were obtained from a woman aged 18 to 35 with Graves' hyperthyroidism. Both conserved end residues are part of each CDR3. D genes are given only for firm matches.

>TRBJ1-1|TRBV15|TRBD1
CATSGPGQGVPEAFF
>TRBJ2-7|TRBV12-3/TRBV12-4|TRBD1
CASSLGTGKPYEQYF
>TRBJ1-5|TRBV27|NA
CASRAGTLNQPQHF
>TRBJ2-6|TRBV20-1|NA
CSAGRGANVLTF
>TRBJ2-7|TRBV20-1|NA
CSAKGRGGFYEQYF
>TRBJ2-7|TRBV12-3/TRBV12-4|TRBD1
CASSSQGAYYEQYF
>TRBJ1-6|TRBV6-1|TRBD1
CASSELQGANSPLHF
>TRBJ1-1|TRBV7-9|NA
CASRPQNTEAFF
>TRBJ1-1|TRBV6-2/TRBV6-3|TRBD1
CASGTDRNTEAFF
>TRBJ2-2|TRBV5-1|TRBD1
CASSLQGVSTGELFF
>TRBJ1-1|TRBV7-9|NA
CASSLSGKAFF
>TRBJ2-7|TRBV6-1|TRBD1
CASSEDRALYEQYF
>TRBJ1-1|TRBV7-3|NA
CASSLTSGFRAFF
>TRBJ2-7|TRBV2|NA
CASSESAGTIYEQYF
>TRBJ2-7|TRBV6-2/TRBV6-3|TRBD1
CASNRGSYEQYF
>TRBJ2-3|TRBV2|TRBD1
CASSEGVGQGAFGSTDTQYF
>TRBJ1-3|TRBV9|TRBD1
CASSVEQGADGNTIYF
>TRBJ2-7|TRBV3-1|TRBD2
CASSQDELAGAFSYEQYF
>TRBJ1-5|TRBV2|NA
CASSEALGGPTFNQPQHF
>TRBJ1-1|TRBV12-3/TRBV12-4|TRBD1
CASSPGQGNTEAFF
>TRBJ1-5|TRBV20-1|NA
CSAREPGVHQPQHF
>TRBJ2-7|TRBV6-5|TRBD1
CASMRPKTGTATYEQYF
>TRBJ2-5|TRBV6-5|TRBD2
CASSYDLAGGQETQYF
>TRBJ2-7|TRBV10-2|NA
CASLKGTYEQYF
>TRBJ1-6|TRBV20-1|NA
CSVQPGTADNSPLHF
>TRBJ2-2|TRBV12-3/TRBV12-4|NA
CASIETYTGELFF
>TRBJ1-1|TRBV12-3/TRBV12-4|NA
CASTLGGGRAFF
>TRBJ1-1|TRBV12-3/TRBV12-4|NA
CASSPHQGFTEAFF
>TRBJ2-7|TRBV6-1|TRBD2
CASETGTSSYEQYF
>TRBJ1-1|TRBV13|NA
CASSATARTEAFF
>TRBJ1-3|TRBV9|NA
CASSVAASSGNTIYF
>TRBJ1-1|TRBV7-2|NA
CASSARGETEAFF
>TRBJ2-6|TRBV20-1|NA
CSASTTGISGANVLTF
>TRBJ2-2|TRBV20-1|NA
CSARLIEFPGRTGELFF
>TRBJ1-3|TRBV7-2|NA
CASSLARTGGKSSGNTIYF
>TRBJ2-5|TRBV12-5|TRBD2
CASGRTLAGVETKYF
>TRBJ2-7|TRBV6-1|NA
CASSELGYSYEQYF
>TRBJ2-5|TRBV6-1|NA
CASTLGVGSKTQYF
>TRBJ2-7|TRBV19|NA
CASSTLEGPYGQYF
>TRBJ1-2|TRBV4-1|NA
CASSQDPGRGMGYTF
>TRBJ1-5|TRBV12-3/TRBV12-4|NA
CASSYRSGGNQPQHF
>TRBJ2-3|TRBV11-2|NA
CASSPPDTQYF
>TRBJ2-7|TRBV29-1|NA
CSVGLDLYEQYF
>TRBJ2-4|TRBV6-2/TRBV6-3|NA
CASSYLSPALAGSAKNIQYF
>TRBJ1-5|TRBV12-3/TRBV12-4|TRBD1
CASSLGTDLVHF
>TRBJ2-1|TRBV7-4|NA
CASSAPWGINNEQFF